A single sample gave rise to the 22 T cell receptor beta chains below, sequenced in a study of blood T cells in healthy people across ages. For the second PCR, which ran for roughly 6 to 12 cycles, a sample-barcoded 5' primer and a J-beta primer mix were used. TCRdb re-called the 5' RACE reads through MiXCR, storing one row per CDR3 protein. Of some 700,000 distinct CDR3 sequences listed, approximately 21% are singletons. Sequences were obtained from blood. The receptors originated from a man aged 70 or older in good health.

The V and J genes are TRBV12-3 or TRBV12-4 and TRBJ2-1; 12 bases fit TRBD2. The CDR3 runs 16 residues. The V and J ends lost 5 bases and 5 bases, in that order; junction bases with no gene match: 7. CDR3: CASSQTSGRWNNEQFF. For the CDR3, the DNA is TGTGCCAGCAGTCAGACTAGCGGGAGATGGAACAATGAGCAGTTCTTC.

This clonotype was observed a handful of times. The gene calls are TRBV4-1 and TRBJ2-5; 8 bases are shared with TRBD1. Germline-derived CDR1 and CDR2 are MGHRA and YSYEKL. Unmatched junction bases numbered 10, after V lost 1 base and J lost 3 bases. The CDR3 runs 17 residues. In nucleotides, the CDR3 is TGCGCCAGCAGCCAAGTTGGCCAGGGGGCCGAAAAAGAGACCCAGTACTTC. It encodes CASSQVGQGAEKETQYF.

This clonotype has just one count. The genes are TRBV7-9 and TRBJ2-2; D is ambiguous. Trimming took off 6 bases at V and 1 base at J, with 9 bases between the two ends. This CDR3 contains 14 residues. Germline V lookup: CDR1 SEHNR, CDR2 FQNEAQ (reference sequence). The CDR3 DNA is TGTGCCAGCAGTCTTAAGTTGAACACCGGGGAGCTGTTTTTT. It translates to CASSLKLNTGELFF. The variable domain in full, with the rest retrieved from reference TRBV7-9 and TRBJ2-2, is DTGVSQNPRHKITKRGQNVTFRCDPISEHNRLYWYRQTLGQGPEFLTYFQNEAQLEKSRLLSDRFSAERPKGSFSTLEIQRTEQGDSAMYLCASSLKLNTGELFFGEGSRLTVL.

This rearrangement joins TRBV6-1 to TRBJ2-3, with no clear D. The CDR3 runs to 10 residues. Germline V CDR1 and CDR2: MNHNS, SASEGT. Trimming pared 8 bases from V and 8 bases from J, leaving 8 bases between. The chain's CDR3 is CASGEGTQYF. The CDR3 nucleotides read TGTGCCAGCGGGGAAGGTACGCAGTATTTT.

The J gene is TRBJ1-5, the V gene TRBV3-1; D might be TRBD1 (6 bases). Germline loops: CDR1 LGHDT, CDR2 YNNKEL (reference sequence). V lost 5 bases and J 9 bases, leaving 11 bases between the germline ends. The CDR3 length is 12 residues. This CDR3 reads CASSRGMGPQHF. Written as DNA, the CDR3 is TGTGCCAGCAGCAGGGGGATGGGGCCCCAGCATTTT.

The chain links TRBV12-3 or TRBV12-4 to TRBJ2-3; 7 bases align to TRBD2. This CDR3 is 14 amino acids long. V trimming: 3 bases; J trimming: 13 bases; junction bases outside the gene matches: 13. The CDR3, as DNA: TGTGCCAGCAGTTTGGGGGGGATCACAGATATGGAGTATTTT. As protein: CASSLGGITDMEYF.

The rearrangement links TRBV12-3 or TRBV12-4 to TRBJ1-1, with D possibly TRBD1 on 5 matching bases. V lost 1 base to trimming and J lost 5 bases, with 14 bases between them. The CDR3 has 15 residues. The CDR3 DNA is TGTGCCAGCAGTTTAGGGGGGACGGGGTGGACTGAAGCTTTCTTT. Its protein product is CASSLGGTGWTEAFF.

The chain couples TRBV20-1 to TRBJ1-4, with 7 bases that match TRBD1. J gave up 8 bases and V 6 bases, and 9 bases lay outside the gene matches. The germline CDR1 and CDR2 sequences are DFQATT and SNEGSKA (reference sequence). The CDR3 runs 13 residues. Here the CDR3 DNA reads TGCAGTGCCAGAAACAGGGGTTCCGAAAAACTGTTTTTT. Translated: CSARNRGSEKLFF.

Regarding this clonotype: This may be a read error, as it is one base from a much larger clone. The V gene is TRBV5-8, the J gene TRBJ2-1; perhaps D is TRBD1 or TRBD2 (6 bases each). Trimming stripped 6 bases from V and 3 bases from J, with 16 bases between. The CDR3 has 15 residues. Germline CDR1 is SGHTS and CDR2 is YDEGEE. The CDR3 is CASTNRGVLYNEQFF. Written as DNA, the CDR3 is TGTGCCAGCACCAATAGGGGGGTCCTCTACAATGAGCAGTTCTTC.

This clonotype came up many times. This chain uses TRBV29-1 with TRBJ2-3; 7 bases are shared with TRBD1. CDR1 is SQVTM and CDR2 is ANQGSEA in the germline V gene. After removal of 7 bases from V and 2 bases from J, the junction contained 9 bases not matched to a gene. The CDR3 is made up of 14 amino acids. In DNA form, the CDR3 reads TGCAGCGGGGAGACAGGGTACTACACAGATACGCAGTATTTT. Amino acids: CSGETGYYTDTQYF.

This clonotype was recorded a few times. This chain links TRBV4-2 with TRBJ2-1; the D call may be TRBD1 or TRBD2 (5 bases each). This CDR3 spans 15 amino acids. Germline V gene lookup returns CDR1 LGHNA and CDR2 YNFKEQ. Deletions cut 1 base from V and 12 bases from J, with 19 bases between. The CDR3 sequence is CASSQGGASYAGQFF. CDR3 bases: TGTGCCAGCAGCCAAGGTGGGGCGAGCTATGCGGGGCAGTTCTTC.

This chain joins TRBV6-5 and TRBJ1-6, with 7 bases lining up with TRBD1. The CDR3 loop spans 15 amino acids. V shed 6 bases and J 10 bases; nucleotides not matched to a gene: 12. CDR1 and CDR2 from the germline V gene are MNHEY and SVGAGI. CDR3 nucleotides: TGTGCCAGCAGCCCCTTAGGGGGCCAGGGATCACCCCTCCACTTT. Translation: CASSPLGGQGSPLHF.

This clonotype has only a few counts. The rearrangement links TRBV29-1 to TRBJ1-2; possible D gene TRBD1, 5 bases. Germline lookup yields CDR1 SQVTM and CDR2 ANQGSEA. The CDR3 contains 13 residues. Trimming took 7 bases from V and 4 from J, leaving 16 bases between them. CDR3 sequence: CSASLDSSYGYTF. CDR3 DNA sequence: TGCAGCGCTAGCCTTGACAGTAGCTATGGCTACACCTTC.

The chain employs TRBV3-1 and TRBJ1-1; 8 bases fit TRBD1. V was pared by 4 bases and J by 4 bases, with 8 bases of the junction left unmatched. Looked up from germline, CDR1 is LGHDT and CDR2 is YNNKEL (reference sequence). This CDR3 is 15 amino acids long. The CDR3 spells CASSPRTGRITEAFF. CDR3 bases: TGTGCCAGCAGCCCCCGGACAGGGAGGATCACTGAAGCTTTCTTT.

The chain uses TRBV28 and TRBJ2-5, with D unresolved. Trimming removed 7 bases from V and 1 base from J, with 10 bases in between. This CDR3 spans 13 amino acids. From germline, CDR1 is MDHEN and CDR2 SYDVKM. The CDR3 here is CASTAPRQETQYF. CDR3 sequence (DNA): TGTGCCAGCACCGCACCTCGCCAAGAGACCCAGTACTTC.

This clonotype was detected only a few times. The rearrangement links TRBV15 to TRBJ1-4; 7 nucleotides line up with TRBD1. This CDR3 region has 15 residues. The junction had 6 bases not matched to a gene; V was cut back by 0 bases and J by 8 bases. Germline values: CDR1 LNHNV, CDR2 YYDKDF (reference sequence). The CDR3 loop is CATSRDPRGREKLFF. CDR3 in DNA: TGTGCCACCAGCAGAGATCCCAGGGGGAGGGAAAAACTGTTTTTT.

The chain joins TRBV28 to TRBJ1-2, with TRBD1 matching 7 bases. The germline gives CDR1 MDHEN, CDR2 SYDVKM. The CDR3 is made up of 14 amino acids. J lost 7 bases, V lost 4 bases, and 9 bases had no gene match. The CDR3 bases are TGTGCCAGCAGTTGGACAGGCAACGCGGGTGGCTACACCTTC. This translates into CASSWTGNAGGYTF.

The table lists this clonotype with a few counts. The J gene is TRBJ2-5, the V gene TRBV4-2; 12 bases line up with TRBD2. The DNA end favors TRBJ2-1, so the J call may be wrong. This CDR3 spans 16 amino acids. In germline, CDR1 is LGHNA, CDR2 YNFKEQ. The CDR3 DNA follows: TGTGCCAGCAGCCAAGACCCGACTAGCGGGAGAGACGAGCAGTTCTTC. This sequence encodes CASSQDPTSGRDEQFF.

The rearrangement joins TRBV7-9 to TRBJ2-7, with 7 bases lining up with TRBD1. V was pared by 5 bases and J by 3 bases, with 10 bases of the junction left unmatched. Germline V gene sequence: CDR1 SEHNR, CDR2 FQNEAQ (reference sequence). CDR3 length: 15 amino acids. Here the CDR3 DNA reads TGTGCCAGCAGCGCCTCGGACAGGCCCTACTACGAGCAGTACTTC. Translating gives CASSASDRPYYEQYF.

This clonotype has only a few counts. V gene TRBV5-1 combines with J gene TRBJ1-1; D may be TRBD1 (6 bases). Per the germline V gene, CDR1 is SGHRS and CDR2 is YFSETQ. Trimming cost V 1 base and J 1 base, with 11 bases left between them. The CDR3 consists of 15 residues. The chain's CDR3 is CASSLMGAENTEAFF. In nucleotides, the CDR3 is TGCGCCAGCAGCTTGATGGGGGCGGAGAACACTGAAGCTTTCTTT.

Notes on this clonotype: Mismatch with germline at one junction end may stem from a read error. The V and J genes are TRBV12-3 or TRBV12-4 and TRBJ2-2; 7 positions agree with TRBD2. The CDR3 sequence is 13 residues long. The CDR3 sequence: CASSLAGFGELFF. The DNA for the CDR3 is TGTGCCAGCAGCTTAGCGGGCTTCGGGGAGCTGTTTTTT.

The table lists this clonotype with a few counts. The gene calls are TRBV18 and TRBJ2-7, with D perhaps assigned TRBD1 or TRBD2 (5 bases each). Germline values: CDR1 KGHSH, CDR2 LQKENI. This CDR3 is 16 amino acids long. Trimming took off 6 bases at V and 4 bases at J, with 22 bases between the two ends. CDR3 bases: TGTGCCAGCTCTCAGACCGGGCAGGGAGTATTTTACGAGCAGTACTTC. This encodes CASSQTGQGVFYEQYF.